This TCR beta chain appears in the sequencing data of a study of Ad26.COV2.S vaccination and SARS-CoV-2 variants. The treatment denotes: roughly 19 received Ad26.COV2.S at low or high dose, single or two shots; 5 received placebo; per-sample allocation not given. Sampling happened 63 days after the first vaccine or placebo injection. The CDR3 loop spans 14 amino acids. Per the germline V gene, CDR1 is SGHTS and CDR2 is YDEGEE. V was shortened by 3 bases and J by 4 bases, with 11 bases between the two germline ends. Assay used: immunoSEQ multiplex PCR; TCRdb lists only in-frame clones, some missing. The sample holds 350,000 to 450,000 clones, about 85% seen once.

V usage is TRBV5-8 and J usage is TRBJ1-5, with a tentative D call TRBD1 (5 bases). The sample consisted of peripheral blood, taken in a trial of Ad26.COV2.S vaccine versus placebo. The receptor comes from a person between 18 and 60 years old who received the Ad26.COV2.S COVID-19 vaccine or a placebo. CDR3 DNA: TGTGCCAGCAGCTCTCCAGGGAAGAATCAGCCCCAGCATTTT. Translation: CASSSPGKNQPQHF.